These 20 T cell receptor beta chains share one sample of origin, sequenced in a study of T cell repertoires in cytomegalovirus infection. TCRdb analysed the reads with MiXCR anew, one entry per CDR3 protein. The sample has under 300,000 distinct CDR3 sequences, 15% to 20% seen once. The sequenced sample consisted of CD8+ T cells from PBMCs. Receptor source: a human donor in good health (CMV status not recorded). Some clones in this sample may be carry-over from other donors' samples.

This clonotype has ten or more counts. The rearrangement uses TRBV7-6 and TRBJ2-1; 8 nucleotides align to TRBD2. Germline V gene sequence: CDR1 SGHVS, CDR2 FNYEAQ. The CDR3 consists of 16 residues. V shed 6 bases and J 0 bases; nucleotides not matched to a gene: 7. The CDR3 here is CASRQTGTSSYNEQFF. CDR3 nucleotides: TGTGCCAGCAGACAAACCGGGACTAGCTCCTACAATGAGCAGTTCTTC.

This chain links TRBV7-3 with TRBJ2-6; either TRBD1 or TRBD2 may supply D (5 bases each). CDR3 length equals 17 residues. Germline assignment: CDR1 SGHTA and CDR2 FQGTGA. V was pared by 5 bases and J by 4 bases, with 18 bases between. The DNA for the CDR3 is TGTGCCAGCAGCAATCCGGGACGGGTTACCGGGGCCAACGTCCTGACTTTC. Residues: CASSNPGRVTGANVLTF. The variable domain in full, with the rest retrieved from reference TRBV7-3 and TRBJ2-6, is GAGVSQTPSNKVTEKGKYVELRCDPISGHTALYWYRQSLGQGPEFLIYFQGTGAADDSGLPNDRFFAVRPEGSVSTLKIQRTERGDSAVYLCASSNPGRVTGANVLTFGAGSRLTVL.

The table lists this clonotype with many counts. This sequence joins TRBV7-9 and TRBJ2-7, with a tentative D call TRBD1 (9 bases). V lost 5 bases and J 5 bases, leaving 22 bases between the germline ends. Germline V lookup: CDR1 SEHNR, CDR2 FQNEAQ (reference sequence). This CDR3 has 16 residues. The CDR3 is CASSAREGDRDHEQYF. CDR3 DNA: TGTGCCAGCAGCGCCCGGGAGGGGGACAGGGACCACGAGCAGTACTTC. Based on the CDR3 plus reference TRBV7-9 and TRBJ2-7, the full variable domain is DTGVSQNPRHKITKRGQNVTFRCDPISEHNRLYWYRQTLGQGPEFLTYFQNEAQLEKSRLLSDRFSAERPKGSFSTLEIQRTEQGDSAMYLCASSAREGDRDHEQYFGPGTRLTVT.

The V and J genes are TRBV28 and TRBJ2-2; perhaps TRBD2 as D (6 bases). In germline, CDR1 is MDHEN, CDR2 SYDVKM. The CDR3 is 13 amino acids. Trimming took off 7 bases at V and 6 bases at J, with 12 bases between the two ends. The CDR3 bases are TGTGCCAGCAAACTAGCCCGCCCCGGGGAGCTGTTTTTT. The encoded protein is CASKLARPGELFF.

This clonotype showed up just a few times. The chain is built from TRBV11-2 and TRBJ2-4; possibly TRBD1 or TRBD2 for D (7 bases each). Germline V lookup: CDR1 SGHAT, CDR2 FQNNGV. Trimming removed 3 bases from V and 1 base from J, with 13 bases in between. The CDR3 totals 16 residues. The CDR3 DNA is TGTGCCAGCAGCTTTCAGGGGGGGAATGCCAAAAACATTCAGTACTTC. It yields the protein CASSFQGGNAKNIQYF.

This rearrangement joins TRBV6-4 to TRBJ2-3, with D perhaps TRBD2 (6 bases). The CDR3 runs 15 residues. Germline lookup yields CDR1 MRHNA and CDR2 SNTAGT. The germline V and J ends were trimmed by 5 bases and 6 bases, with 18 bases remaining between them. CDR3 nucleotides: TGTGCCAGCAGTACCCCTGGGGGGTTATGTGATACGCAGTATTTT. Encoded protein: CASSTPGGLCDTQYF.

The table lists this clonotype with a few counts. V gene TRBV2 combines with J gene TRBJ2-7, with 9 bases matching TRBD2. Per germline, CDR1 SNHLY and CDR2 FYNNEI. J lost 0 bases, V lost 6 bases, and 9 bases had no gene match. The CDR3 consists of 16 residues. The chain's CDR3 is CASRDIAGVNSYEQYF. In DNA, the CDR3 is TGTGCCAGCAGGGACATAGCGGGGGTCAACTCCTACGAGCAGTACTTC.

The chain employs TRBV29-1 and TRBJ2-7, with 8 bases that match TRBD1. The CDR3 spans 12 residues. The germline gives CDR1 SQVTM, CDR2 ANQGSEA. J lost 2 bases, V lost 6 bases, and 3 bases had no gene match. CDR3 nucleotides: TGCAGCGTGTGGACAGGGCCCTACGAGCAGTACTTC. This gives the protein CSVWTGPYEQYF.

This clonotype was picked up a small number of times. This rearrangement joins TRBV5-4 to TRBJ2-3; TRBD1 matches at 8 bases. V was pared by 1 base and J by 3 bases, with 7 bases of the junction left unmatched. Germline V gene lookup returns CDR1 SGHNT and CDR2 YYREEE (reference sequence). The CDR3 spans 16 residues. CDR3 coding DNA: TGTGCCAGCAGCTTGCCCGGACAGGGTCTAACAGATACGCAGTATTTT. Amino acid sequence: CASSLPGQGLTDTQYF.

J is TRBJ2-7 and V is TRBV7-2; TRBD1 matches at 9 bases. V was clipped by 3 bases and J by 0 bases; unmatched bases: 6. There are 16 residues in the CDR3. CDR1 and CDR2 (germline): SGHTA, FQGNSA. This CDR3 reads CASSFPGTGLSYEQYF. CDR3 nucleotide sequence: TGTGCCAGCAGCTTCCCCGGGACAGGGCTCTCCTACGAGCAGTACTTC.

This clonotype has only a few counts. The rearrangement joins TRBV6-2 or TRBV6-3 to TRBJ2-7; D might be TRBD1 (5 bases). This CDR3 is built from 13 residues. V was clipped by 0 bases and J by 2 bases, with 5 bases between them. CDR1 and CDR2 from the germline V gene are MNHEY and SVGEGT. The CDR3 sequence: CASSYSDTYEQYF. The CDR3 DNA sequence: TGTGCCAGCAGTTACTCGGACACCTACGAGCAGTACTTC.

This clonotype was observed a few times. J is TRBJ2-1 and V is TRBV29-1; D might be TRBD1 (6 bases). V was shortened by 0 bases and J by 4 bases, with 16 bases between the two germline ends. Per germline, CDR1 SQVTM and CDR2 ANQGSEA. CDR3 length: 16 residues. Here the CDR3 reads CSVEDPSGVPYNEQFF. The CDR3 nucleotides read TGCAGCGTTGAAGATCCCTCAGGGGTACCATACAATGAGCAGTTCTTC.

The gene calls are TRBV20-1 and TRBJ2-7, with TRBD2 identical over 8 bases. The V gene end was trimmed by 4 bases and the J gene end by 2 bases; junction bases not matched to a gene: 4. Germline assignment: CDR1 DFQATT and CDR2 SNEGSKA (reference sequence). The CDR3 is 13 amino acids. The CDR3 is CSAMDSGAYEQYF. The CDR3 DNA is TGCAGTGCTATGGATAGCGGGGCCTACGAGCAGTACTTC.

The chain has TRBV12-3 or TRBV12-4 and TRBJ1-2, with a possible D match to TRBD1 (6 bases). V was trimmed by 6 bases and J by 3 bases, leaving 23 bases between them. The CDR3 runs 17 residues. The CDR3 DNA reads as TGTGCCAGCAGCCCATACAAGGACAGCGTAGAGGACTATGGCTACACCTTC. Protein sequence: CASSPYKDSVEDYGYTF.

Concerning this clonotype itself: A much larger clone is a single base away; this may be a read error. V is TRBV19 and J is TRBJ2-7, with a weak D call TRBD1 (6 bases). V was clipped by 8 bases and J by 4 bases, with 15 bases between them. Germline CDR1 is LNHDA and CDR2 is SQIVND (reference sequence). CDR3 length: 13 residues. The CDR3 DNA is TGTGCCAGTTGCAGCGGACAGACATACGAGCAGTACTTC. Encoded protein: CASCSGQTYEQYF.

Regarding this clonotype: Given a much more abundant clone one base away, this may be a read error. The genes are TRBV6-2 or TRBV6-3 and TRBJ2-7; 9 bases are a match to TRBD2. The V gene's germline CDR1 is MNHEY and CDR2 SVGEGT. The CDR3 sequence is 14 residues long. J was trimmed by 0 bases and V by 10 bases; bases with no gene match: 7. Here the CDR3 reads CANIPRGGSYEQYF. CDR3 coding DNA: TGTGCCAACATTCCGCGGGGGGGCTCCTACGAGCAGTACTTC.

This clonotype was picked up a small number of times. V gene TRBV5-4 combines with J gene TRBJ2-2; D ambiguous. Germline assignment: CDR1 SGHNT and CDR2 YYREEE (reference sequence). The CDR3 is made up of 15 amino acids. V gave up 7 bases and J gave up 1 base, with 14 bases separating them. The chain's CDR3 is CASEPSPGNTGELFF. CDR3 nucleotides: TGTGCCAGCGAGCCCTCACCCGGGAACACCGGGGAGCTGTTTTTT.

This clonotype was detected many times. The chain joins TRBV7-2 to TRBJ1-1; TRBD1 matches at 8 bases. J gave up 3 bases and V 6 bases, and 15 bases lay outside the gene matches. The CDR3 sequence is 17 residues long. Germline CDR1 and CDR2: SGHTA and FQGNSA. The CDR3 loop is CASSIPSYRGLYTEAFF. CDR3 in DNA: TGTGCCAGCAGTATCCCCTCCTACAGGGGGTTGTACACTGAAGCTTTCTTT.

The V call is TRBV5-1, the J call TRBJ2-5; tentative D call: TRBD2 (5 bases). Per germline, CDR1 SGHRS and CDR2 YFSETQ. This CDR3 comprises 15 residues. The V end was cut by 2 bases, the J end by 5 bases, with 16 bases between. The CDR3 DNA is TGCGCCAGCAGCTTAAGGGCAGGAGCGGTGGAGACCCAGTACTTC. Its translation: CASSLRAGAVETQYF.

The rearrangement uses TRBV2 and TRBJ2-3; D possibly corresponds to TRBD2 (6 bases). Trimming took 5 bases from V and 2 from J, leaving 8 bases between them. There are 13 residues in the CDR3. The germline gives CDR1 SNHLY, CDR2 FYNNEI. The CDR3 loop reads CASSRTNTDTQYF. CDR3 DNA sequence: TGTGCCAGCAGTCGGACTAACACAGATACGCAGTATTTT. The full variable domain, rest sourced from reference TRBV2 and TRBJ2-3, is EPEVTQTPSHQVTQMGQEVILRCVPISNHLYFYWYRQILGQKVEFLVSFYNNEISEKSEIFDDQFSVERPDGSNFTLKIRSTKLEDSAMYFCASSRTNTDTQYFGPGTRLTVL.